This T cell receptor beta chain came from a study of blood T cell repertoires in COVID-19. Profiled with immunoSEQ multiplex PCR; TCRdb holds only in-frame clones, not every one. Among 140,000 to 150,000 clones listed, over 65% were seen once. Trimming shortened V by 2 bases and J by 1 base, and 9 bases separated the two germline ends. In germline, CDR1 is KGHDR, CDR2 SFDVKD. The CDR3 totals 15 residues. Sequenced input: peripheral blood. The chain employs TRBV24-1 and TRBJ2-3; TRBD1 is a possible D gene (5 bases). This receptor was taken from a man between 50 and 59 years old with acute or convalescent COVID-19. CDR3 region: CATSDYGRGTDTQYF. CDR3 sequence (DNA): TGTGCCACCAGTGATTATGGCAGGGGCACAGATACGCAGTATTTT.